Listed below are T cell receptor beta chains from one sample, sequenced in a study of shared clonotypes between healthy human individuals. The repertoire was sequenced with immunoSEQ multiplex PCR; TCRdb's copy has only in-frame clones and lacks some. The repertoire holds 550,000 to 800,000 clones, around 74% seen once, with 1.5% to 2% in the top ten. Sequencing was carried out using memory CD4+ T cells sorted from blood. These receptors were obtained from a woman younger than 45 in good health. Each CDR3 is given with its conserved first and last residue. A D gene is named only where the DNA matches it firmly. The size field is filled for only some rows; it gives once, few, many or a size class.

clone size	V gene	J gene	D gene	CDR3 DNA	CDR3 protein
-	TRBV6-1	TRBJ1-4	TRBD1	TGTGCCAGCAAAGGACAGGGGTTTGAAAAACTGTTTTTT	CASKGQGFEKLFF
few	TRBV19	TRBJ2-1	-	TGTGCCAGTAGTCCCCGGGACTTATTCAGGGTAGAGTTCTTC	CASSPRDLFRVEFF
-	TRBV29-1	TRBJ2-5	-	TGCAGCGTTGAAAAGGGTGGGGAGACCCAGTACTTC	CSVEKGGETQYF
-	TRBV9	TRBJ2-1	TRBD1	TGTGCCAGCAGCGTAACTGCCGGGACAGTCAATGAGCAGTTCTTC	CASSVTAGTVNEQFF
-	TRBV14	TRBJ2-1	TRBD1	TGTGCCAGCCTTGGACAGGGGTCCTATGAGCAGTTCTTC	CASLGQGSYEQFF
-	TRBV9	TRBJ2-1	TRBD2	TGTGCCAGCAGCGTGACTAGCGGGAATTACAATGAGCAGTTCTTC	CASSVTSGNYNEQFF
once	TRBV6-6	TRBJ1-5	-	TGTGCCAGCAGTTACTCAACAGGAGTCGGAGATCAGCCCCAGCATTTT	CASSYSTGVGDQPQHF
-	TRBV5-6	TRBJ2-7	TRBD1	TGTGCCAGCAGCTTGACAGGGGGAAAATCCTACGAGCAGTACTTC	CASSLTGGKSYEQYF
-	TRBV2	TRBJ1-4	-	TGTGCCAGCAGTGACCCCCAGGGCGAAAAACTGTTTTTT	CASSDPQGEKLFF
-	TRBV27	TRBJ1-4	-	TGTGCCAGCAGTATCCGCCTTCAGGGTGCAACTAATGAAAAACTGTTTTTT	CASSIRLQGATNEKLFF
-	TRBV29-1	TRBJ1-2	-	TGCAGCGCACGGGCGGGTGTCTATGGCTACACCTTC	CSARAGVYGYTF
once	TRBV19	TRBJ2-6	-	TGTGCCAGTGCCATGACCTCTGGGGCCAACGTCCTGACTTTC	CASAMTSGANVLTF
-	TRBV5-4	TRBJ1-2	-	TGTGCCAGCAGCTTGGAAGGAAGCGGGTATGGCTACACCTTC	CASSLEGSGYGYTF
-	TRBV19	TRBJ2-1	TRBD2	TGTGCCAGTAGTATACTCGCGGGAGGAATCAATGAGCAGTTCTTC	CASSILAGGINEQFF
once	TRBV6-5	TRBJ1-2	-	TGTGCCACTAGGGGAGGGTATGGCTACACCTTC	CATRGGYGYTF
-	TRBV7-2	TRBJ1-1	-	TGTGCCAGCAGTCAATCCAATCTTGAAGCTTTCTTT	CASSQSNLEAFF
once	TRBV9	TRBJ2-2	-	TGTGCCAGCAGCGCTAACGCCGGGGAGCTGTTTTTT	CASSANAGELFF
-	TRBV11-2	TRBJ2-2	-	TGTGCCAGCATTATAGCCCAGCGCACCGGGGAGCTGTTTTTT	CASIIAQRTGELFF
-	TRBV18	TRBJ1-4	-	TGTGCCAGCTCACCCCGGAACAGGGATGGCGAAAAACTGTTTTTT	CASSPRNRDGEKLFF
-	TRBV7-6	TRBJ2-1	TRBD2	TGTGCCAGCAGCTTCCCTAGCGGGGTGACCTACAATGAGCAGTTCTTC	CASSFPSGVTYNEQFF
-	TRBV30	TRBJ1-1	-	TGTGCCTGGAGTGTATTTACTGAAGCTTTCTTT	CAWSVFTEAFF
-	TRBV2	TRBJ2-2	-	TGTGCCAGCACCCGGACAACGAACACCGGGGAGCTGTTTTTT	CASTRTTNTGELFF
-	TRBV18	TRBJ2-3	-	TGTGCCAGCTCCGAGATGGAGGCAGATACGCAGTATTTT	CASSEMEADTQYF
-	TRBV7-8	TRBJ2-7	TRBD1	TGTGCCAGCAGCTACCGGGGACAGGGGATCTCCTACGAGCAGTACTTC	CASSYRGQGISYEQYF
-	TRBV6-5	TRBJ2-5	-	TGTGCCAGCGGAACGGGAGAGCAAGAGACCCAGTACTTC	CASGTGEQETQYF
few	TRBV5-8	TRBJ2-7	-	TGTGCCAGCAGCGCCACCTTACAGGGCCGCAGGCGTATCTACGAGCAGTACTTC	CASSATLQGRRRIYEQYF
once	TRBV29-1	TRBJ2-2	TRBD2	TGCAGCGTCCGTAGCGGGAGTAGCACCGGGGAGCTGTTTTTT	CSVRSGSSTGELFF
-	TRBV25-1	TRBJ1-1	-	TGTGCCAGCAGTGAAGCTCTTAAGGGTAGAGAAGCTTTCTTT	CASSEALKGREAFF
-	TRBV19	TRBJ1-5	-	TGTGCCAGTAGTAAGGCAGTCGGTTATAGCAATCAGCCCCAGCATTTT	CASSKAVGYSNQPQHF
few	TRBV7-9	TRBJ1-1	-	TGTGCCAGCAGCTTAGCGCAGGGGACTGAAGCTTTCTTT	CASSLAQGTEAFF
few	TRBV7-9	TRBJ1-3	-	TGTGCCAGCAGCTTGGGGGCTGGAAACACCATATATTTT	CASSLGAGNTIYF
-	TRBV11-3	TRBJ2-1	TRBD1	TGTGCCAGCAGCTCGGGACAGGGATCCTACAATGAGCAGTTCTTC	CASSSGQGSYNEQFF
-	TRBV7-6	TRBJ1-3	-	TGTGCCAGCAGCTATAGCCAGAGCTCTGGAAACACCATATATTTT	CASSYSQSSGNTIYF
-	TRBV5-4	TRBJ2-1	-	TGTGCCAGCAGCTTGGCGGGAGACGTCAATGAGCAGTTCTTC	CASSLAGDVNEQFF
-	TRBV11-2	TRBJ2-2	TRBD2	TGTGCCAGCAGCTTAGCACTAGCGGGAGTGGGGGCCGGGGAGCTGTTTTTT	CASSLALAGVGAGELFF
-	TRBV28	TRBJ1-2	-	TGTGCCAGCAGTGCCCCAACGGGGGGCGATGGCTACACCTTC	CASSAPTGGDGYTF
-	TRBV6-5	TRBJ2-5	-	TGTGCCAGCAGTTACTCGGGGCAGGTTGAGACCCAGTACTTC	CASSYSGQVETQYF
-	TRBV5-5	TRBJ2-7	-	TGTGCCAGCAGCACGGGCCTCGTTGGATACGAGCAGTACTTC	CASSTGLVGYEQYF
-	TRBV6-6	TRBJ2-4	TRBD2	TGTGCCAGCAGTTACCGCAGCGGGGAGGGAAACATTCAGTACTTC	CASSYRSGEGNIQYF
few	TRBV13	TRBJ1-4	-	TGTGCCAGCAGCAGAGGTTGGGCCGTAAGAGCAAATGAAAAACTGTTTTTT	CASSRGWAVRANEKLFF
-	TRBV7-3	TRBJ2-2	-	TGTGCCAGCAGCTTAGTAGGGGCCAGGAGCACCGGGGAGCTGTTTTTT	CASSLVGARSTGELFF
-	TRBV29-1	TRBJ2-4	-	TGCAGCGTTCCTGATCAGTCCAAAAACATTCAGTACTTC	CSVPDQSKNIQYF
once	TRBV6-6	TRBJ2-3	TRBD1	TGTGCCACACAGACAGGGTTCGGCGATACGCAGTATTTT	CATQTGFGDTQYF
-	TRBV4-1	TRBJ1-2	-	TGCGCCAGCAGCCAAGATAGGACGGGACACAGATACTATGGCTACACCTTC	CASSQDRTGHRYYGYTF
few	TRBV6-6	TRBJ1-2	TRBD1	TGTGCCAGCAGGGACCAGACAGGGGGTTTCTATGGCTACACCTTC	CASRDQTGGFYGYTF
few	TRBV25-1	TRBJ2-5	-	TGTGCCAGCAGTGAAGGGTACCTGACCTGGGAGGAGACCCAGTACTTC	CASSEGYLTWEETQYF
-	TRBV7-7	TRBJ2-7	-	TGTGCCAGCAGCCCTCATGTTTCGCGCCTAAGCCCTCGAGAGCAGTACTTC	CASSPHVSRLSPREQYF
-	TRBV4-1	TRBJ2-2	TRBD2	TGCGCCAGCAGCCGATTTAGCGGGAGCGACACCGGGGAGCTGTTTTTT	CASSRFSGSDTGELFF
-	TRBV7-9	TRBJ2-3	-	TGTGCCAGCAGCCCCAGGGCAGATACGCAGTATTTT	CASSPRADTQYF
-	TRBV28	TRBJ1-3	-	TGTGCCAGCAGTTTATCCCCCGGGACGCACGGGCCTGGAAACACCATATATTTT	CASSLSPGTHGPGNTIYF
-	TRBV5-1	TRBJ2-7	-	TGCGCCAGCAGCTTCCGGGGAATTTACGAGCAGTACTTC	CASSFRGIYEQYF
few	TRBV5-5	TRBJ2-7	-	TGTGCCAGCAGCTCCCGGGACCAATCCTACGAGCAGTACTTC	CASSSRDQSYEQYF
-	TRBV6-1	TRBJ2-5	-	TGTGCCAGCAGTGCCAATAGCCCCCAAGAGACCCAGTACTTC	CASSANSPQETQYF
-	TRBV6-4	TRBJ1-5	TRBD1	TGTGCCAGCAGCCCTAGGACAGGATCGGATCAGCCCCAGCATTTT	CASSPRTGSDQPQHF
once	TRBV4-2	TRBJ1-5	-	TGTGCCAGCAGCCAAGTTGGGACAAGCCAGCCCCAGCATTTT	CASSQVGTSQPQHF
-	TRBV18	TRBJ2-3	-	TGTGCCAGCTCACCACCAGGAGGGGAAGATACGCAGTATTTT	CASSPPGGEDTQYF
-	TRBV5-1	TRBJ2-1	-	TGCGCCAGCAGCCCTGCGCGGCCCTCCTACAATGAGCAGTTCTTC	CASSPARPSYNEQFF
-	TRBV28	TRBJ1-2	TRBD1	TGTGCCAGCAGAACCGGGACAGGAGCCTATGGCTACACCTTC	CASRTGTGAYGYTF
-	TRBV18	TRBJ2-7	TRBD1	TGTGCCAGCTCACCAGGGCAGGGGGCTTACGAGCAGTACTTC	CASSPGQGAYEQYF